The next 21 T cell receptor delta chains were all read from a single sample in a study of gamma-delta T cells after stem cell transplantation. TCRdb re-analyzed the RT-PCR reads via CATT. The sample yields 600 to 800 delta-chain clones, roughly 15% seen once. Sequencing was done on a sample of gamma-delta T cells. The receptors originated from a human donor. It is not recorded whose cells these are; they may come from a transplant donor.

The chain employs TRDV1 and TRDJ1, with TRDD3 matching over 9 bases. No J gene is reported in TCRdb; it was inferred here by comparing the DNA with germline. The CDR3 consists of 21 residues. J was trimmed by 0 bases and V by 2 bases; bases with no gene match: 19. Germline CDR1 reads TSWWSYY; CDR2 reads QGS. The CDR3 loop reads CALGERAIWGMGVLDTDKLIF. CDR3 coding DNA: TGTGCTCTTGGGGAAAGGGCGATCTGGGGGATGGGGGTGTTGGACACCGATAAACTCATCTTT.

There are a few counts of this clone. This DNA's translation and the protein TCRdb lists, from a much larger clone, do not match at residue 4, likely due to a read error; the protein shown is translated from the DNA. This chain joins TRDV2 and TRDJ1, with 10 bases fitting TRDD3. CDR3 size: 19 residues. Per the germline V gene, CDR1 is GEAIGNYY and CDR2 is EKD. This CDR3 reads CACGTVPTTGGLYTDKLIF. The CDR3 nucleotides read TGTGCCTGTGGCACCGTTCCTACTACTGGGGGATTGTACACCGATAAACTCATCTTT.

CDR3 coding DNA: TGTGCCTGTGACACCGGTAGGAGTGGGGGATCCGACAAACCCACCGATAAACTCATCTTT. Translated, it gives CACDTGRSGGSDKPTDKLIF. The V call is TRDV2, the J call TRDJ1; 8 positions match TRDD3. No J segment appears in TCRdb, so it was assigned here by matching the sequence to germline. J gave up 1 base and V 0 bases, and 18 bases lay outside the gene matches. Germline CDR1 and CDR2: GEAIGNYY and EKD. CDR3 length equals 20 residues.

Comments on this clone: A read error may be the cause here, since a much bigger clone is one base away. V is TRDV2 and J is TRDJ1; 12 bases agree with TRDD3. The J gene, left out of TCRdb, was set here by checking the DNA against germline. CDR3 length: 16 amino acids. In germline, CDR1 is GEAIGNYY, CDR2 EKD. Trimming took 0 bases from V and 4 from J; bases not matched to a gene: 5. The DNA for the CDR3 is TGTGCCTGTGACACCGTTCTGGGGGATACGAGCGATAAACTCATCTTT. Translation: CACDTVLGDTSDKLIF.

The CDR3 DNA reads as TGTGCCTGTGACCCGTTAAGGGGGGATACGCCTTTCGATGACACCGATAAACTCATCTTT. Its protein product is CACDPLRGDTPFDDTDKLIF. The chain combines TRDV2 with TRDJ1; TRDD3 matches at 10 bases. Matching the DNA to germline supplied the J gene, which TCRdb does not give. This CDR3 is built from 20 residues. V shed 3 bases, J shed 0 bases, and the junction held 18 bases outside the gene matches. Germline-derived CDR1 and CDR2 are GEAIGNYY and EKD.

Concerning this clone: A mismatch at residue 6 separates the TCRdb protein from the translated DNA, so the protein presented here was translated from the DNA. The rearrangement uses TRDV2 and TRDJ1, with TRDD3 matching over 10 bases. Germline-derived CDR1 and CDR2 are GEAIGNYY and EKD. The CDR3 has 19 residues. V shed 2 bases and J 2 bases; nucleotides not matched to a gene: 16. The chain's CDR3 is CACDKVYILGDSVTDKLIF. The DNA of the CDR3 is TGTGCCTGTGACAAGGTCTACATACTGGGGGATTCGGTGACCGATAAACTCATCTTT.

This clone was observed a few times. This may be a read error: a much more frequent sequence differs by one nucleotide. CDR3 loop: CAYMHGEGVFGGLYTDKLIF. The CDR3 DNA reads TGTGCCTATATGCACGGAGAGGGGGTTTTTGGGGGACTTTACACCGATAAACTCATCTTT. The chain combines TRDV3 with TRDJ1; 7 positions agree with TRDD3. Germline V gene lookup returns CDR1 TVYSNPD and CDR2 GDNSRS (reference sequence). CDR3 length equals 20 residues. V shed 4 bases and J 0 bases; nucleotides not matched to a gene: 26. Full variable domain (outside the CDR3, taken from reference TRDV3 and TRDJ1): CDKVTQSSPDQTVASGSEVVLLCTYDTVYSNPDLFWYRIRPDYSFQFVFYGDNSRSEGADFTQGRFSVKHILTQKAFHLVISPVRTEDSATYYCAYMHGEGVFGGLYTDKLIFGKGTRVTVEP.

As concerns this clone: It differs at one base from a far larger clone, so likely a read error. The J gene is TRDJ1, the V gene TRDV2; 11 bases fit TRDD3. This CDR3 contains 18 residues. CDR1 GEAIGNYY and CDR2 EKD come from the germline V gene. CDR3 nucleotide sequence: TGTGCCTGTGACATAGTGGGGGATACGCGATCTTACACCGATAAACCCATCTTT. Translating it yields CACDIVGDTRSYTDKPIF.

Turning to this clone: TCRdb's listed protein matches a much larger clone and diverges from this DNA's translation at residue 11, likely through a read error; the protein shown comes from the DNA. The genes are TRDV2 and TRDJ1, with 7 bases identical to TRDD3. Losses at the gene ends were 0 bases for V and 7 bases for J; bases not matched to a gene: 10. The germline gives CDR1 GEAIGNYY, CDR2 EKD. The CDR3 loop spans 15 amino acids. For the CDR3, the DNA is TGTGCCTGTGACACCGTACTGGGGAAAGGGGGTAAACTCATCTTT. It is translated as CACDTVLGKGGKLIF.

This clone came up a few times. V is TRDV2 and J is TRDJ2, with 9 bases matching TRDD3. V lost 3 bases to trimming and J lost 1 base; unmatched junction nucleotides: 11. The CDR3 totals 18 residues. Germline V gene data show CDR1 as GEAIGNYY and CDR2 as EKD. CDR3 loop: CACDPLGDFGDLTAQLFF. CDR3 DNA sequence: TGTGCCTGTGACCCTCTGGGGGATTTCGGGGATTTGACAGCACAACTCTTCTTT.

On this clone itself: It may be a read error: a sequence one base away is much more abundant. It is unclear where the CDR3 begins or ends on the DNA, so no DNA is shown, and the CDR3 is as TCRdb lists it. The rearrangement links TRDV3 to TRDJ1; the D call TRDD3 from the table was never checked on the DNA. The CDR3 region is 26 residues in length, termini included. CDR1 and CDR2 from the germline V gene are TVYSNPD and GDNSRS (reference sequence). CDR3 in amino acids: CASRQRRVRVVYQSTGGYECTDKLIF.

The V gene is TRDV2, the J gene TRDJ1; D possibly corresponds to TRDD3 (6 bases). Assignment of the J gene here rests on matching the DNA to germline, because TCRdb gives none. Trimming took off 1 base at V and 2 bases at J, with 25 bases between the two ends. The germline V gene encodes CDR1 GEAIGNYY and CDR2 EKD. The CDR3 length is 19 residues. The CDR3 region is CACDTIPIGDVPGTDKLIF. The DNA for the CDR3 is TGTGCCTGTGACACAATTCCGATAGGGGATGTTCCGGGGACCGATAAACTCATCTTT.

The sample holds a few counts of this clone. A read error may be the cause here, since a much bigger clone is one base away. This chain links TRDV1 with TRDJ1; 12 bases map to TRDD3. The CDR3 covers 23 residues. Germline CDR1 is TSWWSYY and CDR2 is QGS. CDR3 DNA: TGTGCTCTTGGGGTTATTCGTCCCGGACAACCCTACTGGGGGATACAGTACACCAATAAACTCATCTTT. Translated, it gives CALGVIRPGQPYWGIQYTNKLIF.

This clone is labeled large. This specimen includes other DNA sequences encoding the same CDR3. The V call is TRDV2, the J call TRDJ1; D is unclear. The CDR3 is 13 residues long. Germline V gene data show CDR1 as GEAIGNYY and CDR2 as EKD. V gave up 3 bases and J gave up 5 bases, with 12 bases separating them. CDR3 sequence reads: CACDAIGLDKLIF. The CDR3 DNA reads as TGTGCCTGTGACGCTATCGGGTTAGATAAACTCATCTTT.

This clone has more than one count but fewer than ten. The rearrangement joins TRDV2 to TRDJ1; TRDD3 agrees at 10 bases. CDR1 is GEAIGNYY and CDR2 is EKD in the germline V gene. This CDR3 region has 17 residues. V trimming: 1 base; J trimming: 2 bases; junction bases outside the gene matches: 9. The CDR3 protein is CACDTKLGDPITDKLIF. The CDR3 bases are TGTGCCTGTGACACGAAACTGGGGGATCCCATTACCGATAAACTCATCTTT.

By frequency in the sample, this clone is large. Other DNA sequences in this specimen translate into the identical CDR3. This rearrangement joins TRDV2 to TRDJ1; no clear D gene. The CDR3 sequence is 19 residues long. Germline V lookup: CDR1 GEAIGNYY, CDR2 EKD. V was pared by 0 bases and J by 2 bases, with 24 bases between. The CDR3 region is CACDTVPTGPVVGTDKLIF. Written as DNA, the CDR3 is TGTGCCTGTGACACCGTCCCCACAGGGCCAGTGGTGGGTACCGATAAACTCATCTTT.

This clone was found a few times. The chain joins TRDV2 to TRDJ1; 9 positions match TRDD3. The germline CDR1 and CDR2 sequences are GEAIGNYY and EKD. V was pared by 1 base and J by 3 bases, with 14 bases of the junction left unmatched. This CDR3 region has 18 residues. The CDR3 DNA follows: TGTGCCTGTGACACTCTTGACCTGGGGGATTTAGGCGCCGATAAACTCATCTTT. Translating gives CACDTLDLGDLGADKLIF.

This clone was observed a handful of times. This likely came from a read error, as a far larger clone is one base away. The genes are TRDV2 and TRDJ1, with 9 bases matching TRDD3. The J gene is absent in TCRdb and was assigned here via DNA matching to germline. The CDR3 is made up of 15 amino acids. Germline V CDR1 and CDR2: GEAIGNYY, EKD. With V trimmed by 0 bases and J by 2 bases, 3 bases remained unmatched. CDR3 region: CACDTVLGETDKLIF. In DNA form, the CDR3 reads TGTGCCTGTGACACCGTACTGGGGGAGACCGATAAACTCATCTTT.

In its sample, this clone was seen a few times. A far larger clone is off by one base, so a read error is likely. The chain has TRDV2 and TRDJ1, with a weak D call TRDD3 (6 bases). Germline loops: CDR1 GEAIGNYY, CDR2 EKD. With 0 bases removed from V and 1 base from J, the gap between germline ends came to 29 bases. The CDR3 consists of 21 residues. The CDR3 loop reads CACDTVESNRRTGRLTDKLIF. The CDR3 nucleotides are TGTGCCTGTGACACCGTTGAGTCCAACCGGCGTACTGGGAGACTCACCGATAAACTCATCTTT.

The chain combines TRDV2 with TRDJ1, with D hard to call. There are 19 residues in the CDR3. Trimming took 2 bases from V and 6 from J, leaving 30 bases between them. Germline V gives CDR1 GEAIGNYY, CDR2 EKD. CDR3 protein: CACDKVGQTDADPSHKLIF. DNA of the CDR3: TGTGCCTGTGACAAAGTTGGTCAGACGGACGCCGATCCCTCCCATAAACTCATCTTT.

By sample fraction, this clone is large (0.1 to 1%). The chain uses TRDV3 and TRDJ1; the match to TRDD3 covers 13 bases. Per the germline V gene, CDR1 is TVYSNPD and CDR2 is GDNSRS (reference sequence). This CDR3 spans 26 amino acids. J gave up 1 base and V 4 bases, and 39 bases lay outside the gene matches. The CDR3 coding sequence is TGTGCCTCCAGGCAGAGAAGGGTTCGGGTTGTCTACCAATCTACTGGGGGATACGAGGGCACCGATAAACTCATCTTT. Translated: CASRQRRVRVVYQSTGGYEGTDKLIF.